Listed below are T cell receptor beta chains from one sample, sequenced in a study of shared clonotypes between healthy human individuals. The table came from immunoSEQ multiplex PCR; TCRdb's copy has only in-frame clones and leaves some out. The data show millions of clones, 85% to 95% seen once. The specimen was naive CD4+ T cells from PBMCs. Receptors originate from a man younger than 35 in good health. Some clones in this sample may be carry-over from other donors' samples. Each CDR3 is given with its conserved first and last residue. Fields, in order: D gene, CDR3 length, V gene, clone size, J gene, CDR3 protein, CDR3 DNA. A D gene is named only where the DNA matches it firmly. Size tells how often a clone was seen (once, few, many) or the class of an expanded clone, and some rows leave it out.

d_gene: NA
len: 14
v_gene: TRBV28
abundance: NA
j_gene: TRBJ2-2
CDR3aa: CASGRGPNTGELFF
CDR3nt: TGTGCCAGCGGTCGGGGGCCGAACACCGGGGAGCTGTTTTTT

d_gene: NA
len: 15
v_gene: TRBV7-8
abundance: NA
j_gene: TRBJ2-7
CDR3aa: CASSATPILAREQYF
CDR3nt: TGTGCCAGCAGCGCGACGCCCATCTTAGCGCGCGAGCAGTACTTC

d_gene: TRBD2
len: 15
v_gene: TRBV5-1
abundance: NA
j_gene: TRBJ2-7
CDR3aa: CASSPRTSGPDEQYF
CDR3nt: TGCGCCAGCAGCCCCCGGACTAGCGGGCCCGACGAGCAGTACTTC

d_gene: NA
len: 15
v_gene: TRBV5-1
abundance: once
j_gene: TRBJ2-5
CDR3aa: CASSFFTRGPETQYF
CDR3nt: TGCGCCAGCAGCTTTTTCACTCGGGGTCCAGAGACCCAGTACTTC

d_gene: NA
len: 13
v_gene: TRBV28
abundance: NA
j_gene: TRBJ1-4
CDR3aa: CASSAGGYEKLFF
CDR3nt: TGTGCCAGCAGTGCTGGGGGATATGAAAAACTGTTTTTT

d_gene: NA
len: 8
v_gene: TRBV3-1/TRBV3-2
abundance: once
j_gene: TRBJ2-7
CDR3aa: CASSPRYF
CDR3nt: TGTGCCAGCAGCCCTCGGTACTTC

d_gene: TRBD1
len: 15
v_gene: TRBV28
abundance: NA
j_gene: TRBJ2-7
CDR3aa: CASSTPGTGLYEQYF
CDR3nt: TGTGCCAGCAGTACCCCCGGGACAGGTCTTTACGAGCAGTACTTC

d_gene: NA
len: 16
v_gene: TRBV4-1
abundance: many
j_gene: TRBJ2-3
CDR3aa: CASSQVARTSTDTQYF
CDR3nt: TGCGCCAGCAGCCAAGTTGCCCGCACTAGCACAGATACGCAGTATTTT

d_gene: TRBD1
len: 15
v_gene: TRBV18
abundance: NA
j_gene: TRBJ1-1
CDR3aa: CASSPYTGGDTEAFF
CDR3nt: TGTGCCAGCTCACCGTATACAGGGGGAGACACTGAAGCTTTCTTT

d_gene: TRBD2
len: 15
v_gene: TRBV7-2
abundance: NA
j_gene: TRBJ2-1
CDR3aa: CASSFGLAEYNEQFF
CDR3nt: TGTGCCAGCAGCTTCGGGCTAGCGGAGTACAATGAGCAGTTCTTC

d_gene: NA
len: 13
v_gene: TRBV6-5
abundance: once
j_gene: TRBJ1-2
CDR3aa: CASSYQVEGGYTF
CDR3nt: TGTGCCAGCAGTTACCAGGTAGAGGGTGGCTACACCTTC

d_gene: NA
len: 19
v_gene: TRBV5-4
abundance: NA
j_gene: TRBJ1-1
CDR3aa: CASSLLFSKQGVRNTEAFF
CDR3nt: TGTGCCAGCAGCTTGTTATTTAGTAAACAGGGTGTGAGGAACACTGAAGCTTTCTTT

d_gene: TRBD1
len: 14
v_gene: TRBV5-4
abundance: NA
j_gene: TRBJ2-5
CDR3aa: CASSLRQGQETQYF
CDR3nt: TGTGCCAGCAGCCTAAGACAGGGGCAAGAGACCCAGTACTTC

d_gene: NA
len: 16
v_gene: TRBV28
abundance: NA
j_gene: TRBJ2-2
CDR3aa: CASSSGAGAGRGELFF
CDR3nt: TGTGCCAGCAGTTCGGGGGCAGGGGCAGGTCGCGGGGAGCTGTTTTTT

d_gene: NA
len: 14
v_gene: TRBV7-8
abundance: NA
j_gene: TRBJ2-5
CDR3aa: CASSLSWGGETQYF
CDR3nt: TGTGCCAGCAGCTTAAGTTGGGGGGGCGAGACCCAGTACTTC

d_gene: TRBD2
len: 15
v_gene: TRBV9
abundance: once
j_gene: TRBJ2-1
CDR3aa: CASTTASGFYNEQFF
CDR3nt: TGTGCCAGCACTACAGCTAGCGGGTTCTACAATGAGCAGTTCTTC

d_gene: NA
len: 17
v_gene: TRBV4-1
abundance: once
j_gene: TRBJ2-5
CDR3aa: CASSQVWGHGIIETQYF
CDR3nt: TGCGCCAGCAGCCAAGTGTGGGGGCATGGTATCATAGAGACCCAGTACTTC

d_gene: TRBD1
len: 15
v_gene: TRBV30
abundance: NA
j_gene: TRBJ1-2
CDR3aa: CAWRDRDRVGYGYTF
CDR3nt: TGTGCCTGGAGAGACAGGGACAGGGTCGGCTATGGCTACACCTTC

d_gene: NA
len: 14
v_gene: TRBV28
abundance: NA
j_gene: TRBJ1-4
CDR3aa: CASSLGSARGKLFF
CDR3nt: TGTGCCAGCAGTTTAGGGTCCGCGAGGGGGAAACTGTTTTTT

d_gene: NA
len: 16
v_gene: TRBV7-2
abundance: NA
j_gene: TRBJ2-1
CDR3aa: CASSLDRPAPYNEQFF
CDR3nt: TGTGCCAGCAGCTTAGACCGGCCTGCCCCCTACAATGAGCAGTTCTTC

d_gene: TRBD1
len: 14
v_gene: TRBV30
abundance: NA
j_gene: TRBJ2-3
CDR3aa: CAWSVRTGSDTQYF
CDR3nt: TGTGCCTGGAGCGTAAGGACAGGTTCGGATACGCAGTATTTT

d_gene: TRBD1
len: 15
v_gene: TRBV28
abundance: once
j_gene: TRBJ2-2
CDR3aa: CASTKDRAGTGELFF
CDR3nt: TGTGCCAGCACCAAGGACAGGGCGGGCACCGGGGAGCTGTTTTTT

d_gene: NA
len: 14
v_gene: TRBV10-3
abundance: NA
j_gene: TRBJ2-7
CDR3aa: CAISSSQGTGEQYF
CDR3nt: TGTGCCATCAGTTCCTCCCAGGGTACCGGCGAGCAGTACTTC

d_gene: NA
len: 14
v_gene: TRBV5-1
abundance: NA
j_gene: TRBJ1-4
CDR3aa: CASSSGTVNEKLFF
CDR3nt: TGCGCCAGCAGCTCCGGGACGGTCAATGAAAAACTGTTTTTT

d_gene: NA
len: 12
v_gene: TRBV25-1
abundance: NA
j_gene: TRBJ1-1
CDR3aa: CASSDLNTEAFF
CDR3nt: TGTGCCAGCAGTGACCTAAACACTGAAGCTTTCTTT

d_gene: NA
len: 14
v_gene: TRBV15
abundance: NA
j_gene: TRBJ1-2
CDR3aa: CATSRERASAGYTF
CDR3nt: TGTGCCACCAGCAGAGAACGGGCGAGTGCTGGCTACACCTTC

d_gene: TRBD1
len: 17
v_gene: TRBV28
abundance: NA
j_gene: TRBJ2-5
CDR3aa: CASSVPGQGGYQETQYF
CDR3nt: TGTGCCAGCAGTGTCCCGGGACAGGGGGGCTACCAAGAGACCCAGTACTTC

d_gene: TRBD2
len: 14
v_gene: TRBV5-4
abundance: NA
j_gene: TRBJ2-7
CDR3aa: CASSQTGTRGEQYF
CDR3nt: TGTGCCAGCAGCCAAACGGGGACTAGAGGCGAGCAGTACTTC

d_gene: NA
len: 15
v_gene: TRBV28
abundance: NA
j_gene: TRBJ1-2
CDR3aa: CASSRAGALFYGYTF
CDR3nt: TGTGCCAGCAGCCGGGCGGGGGCCCTATTTTATGGCTACACCTTC

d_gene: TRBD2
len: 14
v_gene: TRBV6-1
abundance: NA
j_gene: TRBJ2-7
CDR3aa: CASSTSGRTREQYF
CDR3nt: TGTGCCAGCTCTACTAGCGGGAGGACTCGCGAGCAGTACTTC

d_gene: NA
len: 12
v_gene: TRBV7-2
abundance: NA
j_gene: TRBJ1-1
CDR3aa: CASSSGAKGAFF
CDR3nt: TGTGCCAGCAGCTCGGGGGCAAAGGGAGCTTTCTTT

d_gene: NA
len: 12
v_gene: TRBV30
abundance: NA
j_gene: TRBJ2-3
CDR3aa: CAWSAGMNTQYF
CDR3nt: TGTGCCTGGAGTGCAGGGATGAATACGCAGTATTTT

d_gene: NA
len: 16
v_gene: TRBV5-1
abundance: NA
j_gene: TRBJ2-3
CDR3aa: CASSLLGPGPTDTQYF
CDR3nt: TGCGCCAGCAGCTTGTTGGGCCCTGGGCCCACAGATACGCAGTATTTT

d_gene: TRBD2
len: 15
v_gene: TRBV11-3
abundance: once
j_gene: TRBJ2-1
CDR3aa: CASSLGLAGVNEQFF
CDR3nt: TGTGCCAGCAGCTTGGGCCTAGCGGGAGTGAATGAGCAGTTCTTC

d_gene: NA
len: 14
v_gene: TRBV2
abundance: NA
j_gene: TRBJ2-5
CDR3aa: CASTRDSGSETQYF
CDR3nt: TGTGCCAGCACTCGGGACAGCGGGAGTGAGACCCAGTACTTC

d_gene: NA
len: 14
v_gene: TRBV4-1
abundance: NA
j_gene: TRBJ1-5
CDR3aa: CASSQASANQPQHF
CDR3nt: TGCGCCAGCAGCCAAGCCTCGGCCAATCAGCCCCAGCATTTT

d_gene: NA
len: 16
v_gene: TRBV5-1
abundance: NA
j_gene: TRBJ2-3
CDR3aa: CASSLGAGAFTDTQYF
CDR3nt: TGCGCCAGCAGCTTGGGGGCGGGGGCCTTCACAGATACGCAGTATTTT

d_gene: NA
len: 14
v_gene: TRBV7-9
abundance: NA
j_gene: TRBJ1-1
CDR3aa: CASSLGGYHTEAFF
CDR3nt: TGTGCCAGCAGCTTAGGAGGTTATCACACTGAAGCTTTCTTT

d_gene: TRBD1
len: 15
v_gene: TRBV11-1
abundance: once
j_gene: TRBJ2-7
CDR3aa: CASSSRTGQGYEQYF
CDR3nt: TGTGCCAGCAGCTCCCGGACAGGACAGGGCTACGAGCAGTACTTC

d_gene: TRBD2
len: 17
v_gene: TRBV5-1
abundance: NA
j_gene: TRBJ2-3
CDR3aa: CASSGGLANLDTDTQYF
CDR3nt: TGCGCCAGCAGCGGTGGACTAGCCAACCTCGACACAGATACGCAGTATTTT